The present T cell receptor (beta chain) was sequenced within a study of response to subunit inactivated influenza vaccine. TCRdb reprocessed the RT-PCR reads via MiXCR and lists one record per CDR3 protein. Of about 650,000 distinct CDR3 sequences in the sample, 11% to 15% were seen once. This clonotype has just a few counts. Its specificity is unknown. V lost 0 bases, J lost 3 bases, and 6 bases stayed unmatched. The CDR3 loop spans 15 amino acids. Germline values: CDR1 SGDLS, CDR2 YYNGEE. Study-wide results and limits: It was the authors' suggestion that each seasonal influenza vaccination recruits few new T cells.

This sequence was found in a man in his forties or fifties who received an inactivated influenza vaccine. V is TRBV9 and J is TRBJ2-7; 7 bases align to TRBD1. Sample: PBMCs from blood, taken 14 days before vaccination. The CDR3 region is CASSVAPSGGYEQYF. The CDR3 region has the DNA TGTGCCAGCAGCGTAGCGCCGTCAGGGGGCTACGAGCAGTACTTC.